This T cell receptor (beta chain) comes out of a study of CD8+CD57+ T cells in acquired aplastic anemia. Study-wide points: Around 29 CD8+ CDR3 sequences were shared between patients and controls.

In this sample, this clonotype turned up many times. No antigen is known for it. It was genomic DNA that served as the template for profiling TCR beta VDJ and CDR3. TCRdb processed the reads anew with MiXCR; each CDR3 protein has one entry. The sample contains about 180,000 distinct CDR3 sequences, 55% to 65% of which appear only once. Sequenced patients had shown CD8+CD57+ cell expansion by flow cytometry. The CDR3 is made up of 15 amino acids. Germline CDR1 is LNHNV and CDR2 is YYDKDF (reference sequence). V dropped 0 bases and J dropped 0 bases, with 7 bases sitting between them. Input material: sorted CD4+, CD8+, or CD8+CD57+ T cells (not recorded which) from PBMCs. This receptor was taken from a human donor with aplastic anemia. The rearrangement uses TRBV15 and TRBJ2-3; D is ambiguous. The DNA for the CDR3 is TGTGCCACCAGCAGAGAGGCAGGCAGCACAGATACGCAGTATTTT. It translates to CATSREAGSTDTQYF.